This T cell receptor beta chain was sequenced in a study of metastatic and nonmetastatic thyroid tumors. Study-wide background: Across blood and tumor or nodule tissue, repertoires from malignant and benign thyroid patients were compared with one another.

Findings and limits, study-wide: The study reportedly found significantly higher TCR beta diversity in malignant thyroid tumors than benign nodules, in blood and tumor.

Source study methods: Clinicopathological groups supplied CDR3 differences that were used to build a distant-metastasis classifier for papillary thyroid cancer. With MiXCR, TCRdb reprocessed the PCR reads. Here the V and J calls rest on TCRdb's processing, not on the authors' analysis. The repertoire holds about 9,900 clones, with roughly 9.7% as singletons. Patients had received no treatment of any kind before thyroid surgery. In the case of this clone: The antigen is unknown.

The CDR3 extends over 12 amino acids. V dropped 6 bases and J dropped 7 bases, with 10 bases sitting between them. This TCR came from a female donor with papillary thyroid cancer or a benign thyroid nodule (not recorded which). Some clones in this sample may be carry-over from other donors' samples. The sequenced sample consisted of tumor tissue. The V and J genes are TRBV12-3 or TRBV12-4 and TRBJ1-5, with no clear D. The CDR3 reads CASRAVEQPQHF. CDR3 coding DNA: TGTGCCAGCAGAGCCGTAGAGCAGCCCCAGCATTTT.